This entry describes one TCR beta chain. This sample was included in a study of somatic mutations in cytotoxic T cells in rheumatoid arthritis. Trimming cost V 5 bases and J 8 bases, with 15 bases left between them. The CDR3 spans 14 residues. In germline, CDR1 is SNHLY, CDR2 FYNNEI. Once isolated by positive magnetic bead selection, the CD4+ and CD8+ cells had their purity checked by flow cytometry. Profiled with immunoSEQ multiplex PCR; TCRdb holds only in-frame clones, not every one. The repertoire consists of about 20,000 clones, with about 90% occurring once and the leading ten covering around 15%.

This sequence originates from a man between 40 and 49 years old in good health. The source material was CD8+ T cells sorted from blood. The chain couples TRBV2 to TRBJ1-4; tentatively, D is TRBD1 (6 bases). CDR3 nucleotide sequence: TGTGCCAGCAGTACAGAACAGGGTAGAGAAAAACTGTTTTTT. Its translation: CASSTEQGREKLFF.